Described below is a single TCR beta chain sequence and its context. Its antigen is not yet known. No much larger clone is present one base from it, and per-base qualities are unavailable. What this sample's time point label stands for: blood at routine non-recurrence follow-up after resection. For TCR sequencing, whole RNA was extracted from tumor and nontumor lung tissue, or from cryopreserved PBMC samples, and no cell sorting was done. A patient was chosen for TCR sequencing only when enough RNA was available from at least two tumor regions. This sample was taken from a study of spatial heterogeneity in lung cancer (dated by TCRdb to the late 2010s). Regarding the research as a whole: Donors were 72 patients with early-stage, untreated non-small cell lung cancer from the lung TRACERx cohort. At surgery, both alpha and beta chains were TCR-sequenced in 220 tumor regions, about 64 matched nontumor lung samples and a few dozen PBMC samples. Nonsynonymous mutation counts, determined by whole-exome sequencing of tumor tissue, were related to features of the TCR repertoire. In the raw uncorrected reads, each unique combination of TCR and UMI appeared more than ten times on average. In non-small cell lung cancer, the study quantitatively compared TCR alpha and beta repertoires across several tumor regions, matched nontumor lung, and blood. Beta-chain transcripts were consistently detected in greater numbers than alpha-chain transcripts, which likely reflected higher beta-chain transcript abundance. Follow-up PBMC samples were sequenced whenever available, and the median time to follow-up was two to three years after resection. What the work shows at the level of the full study, not this receptor alone: Ubiquitous expanded tumor TCRs were found in blood more often at tumor resection than at routine follow-up. Additional single-cell paired TCR alpha and beta sequencing was considered necessary to confirm, at a functional level, the hypothesis that regional TCRs recognize regional mutations. Comparisons of baseline and follow-up blood repertoires included only 15 or so patients.

Receptor amplification or capture employed 5' RACE. Sequencing was performed on a NextSeq 500. The TCR library protocol attached a unique molecular identifier to each TCR cDNA molecule to allow correction of PCR and sequencing errors. Under the source paper's analysis protocol: Decombinator tools were used for TCR identification, UMI-based error correction and CDR3 extraction. Expanded TCRs were defined as those above a frequency of 2 per 1,000, corresponding to the top 1% of the tumor frequency distribution. Each repertoire was subsampled 100 times to 5,000 TCRs, after which Renyi diversity was computed with the R vegan package. CDR3 similarity networks were built from amino acid triplet string-kernel similarity, connecting CDR3s with pairwise similarity above 0.82. TCRdb redid the processing of the public reads, applying fastp at Q25 and MiXCR, and retained in-frame beta chains. A single entry per CDR3 protein holds the most common genes and DNA from its merged rows. V and J calls and clone size were set by TCRdb, not the authors. For this sample there are roughly 70,000 distinct CDR3 sequences; around 9.3% appear just once. The top ten constitute 1.9% of the sample.

For CDR1 and CDR2, the germline V gene (reference sequence) lists DFQATT and SNEGSKA. V loses 0 bases, J loses 6 bases, and the germline ends lie 18 bases apart. The CDR3 has 16 amino acids, counting the end cysteine and phenylalanine. Only CDR3 DNA is held: 48 bases, read in frame from base 1. The chain is encoded by TRBV20-1 joined to TRBJ1-5; D gene: possibly TRBD1, on 5 matching bases. The TCR originated in a female donor with early-stage non-small cell lung cancer. The sequences come from PBMCs, collected at follow-up. The DNA sequence is as follows: TGCAGTGCTAGAGATACGGGCGGGGGTAGTAGTCAGCCCCAGCATTTT. It translates to CSARDTGGGSSQPQHF.